This is a list of T cell receptor beta chains from one sample in a study of OX40 agonist ivuxolimab in advanced cancers. Measured with immunoSEQ multiplex PCR; TCRdb has only the in-frame clones, and not every one. This sample has more than 60,000 clones; about 86% occur once, and the top ten carry about 1.2%. The material was CD4+ or CD8+ T cells sorted from blood, obtained in a trial of the OX40 agonist ivuxolimab. Receptors were obtained from an adult with an advanced solid tumor such as melanoma, head and neck, liver or kidney cancer. The CDR3 runs from the conserved cysteine through the conserved F or W. A D gene is named only where the DNA matches it firmly. Only some rows state a clone size, as once, few, many or a class for expanded clones.

clone size,J gene,D gene,V gene,CDR3 DNA,CDR3 protein
.,TRBJ2-1,TRBD2,TRBV5-4,TGTGCCAGCAGCCGGACTAGCGGGGGGGCAGAAAATGAGCAGTTCTTC,CASSRTSGGAENEQFF
.,TRBJ1-2,TRBD1,TRBV10-2,TGCGCCAGCAGTGTATCGAGACAGGGAAATGGCGGCTACACCTTC,CASSVSRQGNGGYTF
.,TRBJ2-5,TRBD1,TRBV5-8,TGTGCCAGCAGCCTAAACAGGGGGCTGTCCCAAGAGACCCAGTACTTC,CASSLNRGLSQETQYF
.,TRBJ1-5,.,TRBV10-3,TGTGCCATCAGTGAGTCCCAGTATAGCAATCAGCCCCAGCATTTT,CAISESQYSNQPQHF
.,TRBJ2-7,.,TRBV6-5,TGTGCCAGCAGTTCCCGAGGCCCGGGCAGCTACGAGCAGTACTTC,CASSSRGPGSYEQYF
.,TRBJ2-7,TRBD1,TRBV6-1,TGTGCCAGCAGTAAAATGCAGGGGGCGGCCGAGCAGTACTTC,CASSKMQGAAEQYF
.,TRBJ2-2,.,TRBV18,TGTGCCAGCTCACGTCCCGGACAGAAGAACACCGGGGAGCTGTTTTTT,CASSRPGQKNTGELFF
.,TRBJ1-1,TRBD1,TRBV29-1,TGCAGCGTGATGCCAGGGGGCTTGGGAACTGAAGCTTTCTTT,CSVMPGGLGTEAFF
.,TRBJ1-1,.,TRBV5-4,TGTGCCAGCCATTTCCACAGGCAGCGGGACACTGAAGCTTTCTTT,CASHFHRQRDTEAFF
.,TRBJ2-3,.,TRBV2,TGTGCCCATGGCACAGATACGCAGTATTTT,CAHGTDTQYF
.,TRBJ2-2,TRBD1,TRBV7-8,TGTGCCAGCAGCTTTCCGCCACAGGGGATCACCGGGGAGCTGTTTTTT,CASSFPPQGITGELFF
once,TRBJ2-5,.,TRBV18,TGTGCCAGCTCTCAACAGAATCAAGAGACCCAGTACTTC,CASSQQNQETQYF
.,TRBJ1-1,.,TRBV6-5,TGTGCCAGCAATCGGGCAGGTCGGCAAGGGACTGAAGCTTTCTTT,CASNRAGRQGTEAFF
.,TRBJ2-1,.,TRBV6-1,TGTGCCAGCAGTGGGTGGACTACCACCAACCTCAATGAGCAGTTCTTC,CASSGWTTTNLNEQFF
.,TRBJ2-2,TRBD1,TRBV6-1,TGTGCCAGCAGCCGGGACAGGGTTACCGGGGAGCTGTTTTTT,CASSRDRVTGELFF